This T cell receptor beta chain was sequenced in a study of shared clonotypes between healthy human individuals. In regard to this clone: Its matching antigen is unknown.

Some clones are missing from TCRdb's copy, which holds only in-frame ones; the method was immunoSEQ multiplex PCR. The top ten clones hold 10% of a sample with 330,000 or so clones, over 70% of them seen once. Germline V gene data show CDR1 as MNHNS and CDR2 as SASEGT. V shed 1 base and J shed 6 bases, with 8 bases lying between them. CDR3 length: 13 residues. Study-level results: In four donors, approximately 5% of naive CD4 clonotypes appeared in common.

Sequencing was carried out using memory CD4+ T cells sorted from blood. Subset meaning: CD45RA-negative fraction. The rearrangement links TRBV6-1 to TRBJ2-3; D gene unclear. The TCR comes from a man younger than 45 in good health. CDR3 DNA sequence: TGTGCCAGCAGTGAAGGTGTCCAGGATACGCAGTATTTT. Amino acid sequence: CASSEGVQDTQYF.